This is a list of T cell receptor beta chains from one sample in a study of tumor-infiltrating lymphocytes in primary liver carcinoma. Via MiXCR, TCRdb re-called the multiplex PCR reads, giving one row per CDR3 protein. This sample has about 100,000 distinct CDR3 sequences, with 55% to 75% found just once. Source material: liver tumor tissue from sampling region 5. The source is a woman aged 60 to 75 with primary liver carcinoma and hepatitis B virus infection. The CDR3 runs from the conserved cysteine through the conserved F or W. The D gene is left open where the match is weak. Clone size, where shown, is once, few, many, or a class for clones that have expanded.

clone size	V gene	J gene	D gene	CDR3 DNA	CDR3 protein
NA	TRBV4-2	TRBJ1-2	NA	TGTGTCAGCAGTCAAGTTGGGACTAACTATGGCTACACCTTC	CVSSQVGTNYGYTF
once	TRBV29-1	TRBJ1-2	NA	TGCAGCGTTGAAAGGCAGGACTATAGCTACACCTTT	CSVERQDYSYTF
NA	TRBV11-2	TRBJ2-7	TRBD2	TGTGCCAGCAGCCACGGGACTACCCCCTACGAGCAGTATTTC	CASSHGTTPYEQYF
NA	TRBV4-2	TRBJ2-2	NA	TGTGCCAGCAACCCCCGACTGGACCCGGTCGGGGAGCTGTTTTTT	CASNPRLDPVGELFF
NA	TRBV5-6	TRBJ1-1	NA	TGTGCCATTAGCCCCCCCGGGGTGAACACTGAAGCTCTCTTT	CAISPPGVNTEALF
NA	TRBV5-1	TRBJ2-3	NA	TGCGCCAGCAGTTTGGGGGGTGCCACAGATGCGCAGTATTTT	CASSLGGATDAQYF
NA	TRBV11-3	TRBJ2-7	TRBD1	TGTGCCAGCAGCTCGAGGACAGGGGGCCGCTATGAGCAGTACTTC	CASSSRTGGRYEQYF
NA	TRBV28	TRBJ2-7	NA	TGTGCCAGCAGACCCGGGACCCTGGGGGAGCACTACGAGCAGTACTTC	CASRPGTLGEHYEQYF
few	TRBV7-9	TRBJ2-4	TRBD2	TGTGCCAGCAGCCTCGGGACTAGCGGGAAAAACATTCAGTACTTC	CASSLGTSGKNIQYF
once	TRBV7-9	TRBJ2-2	NA	TGTGCCAGCAGGCGAGAGACTTGCTGGAGCACCACCGGGGAGCTGTTTTTT	CASRRETCWSTTGELFF
NA	TRBV6-1	TRBJ2-7	NA	TGTACCAGCAGTGACCCAAGGGGCTCCTCCTACGAGCAGTACTTC	CTSSDPRGSSYEQYF
many	TRBV10-3	TRBJ1-4	NA	TGTGCCATCAGTGCCAAGGGGGGAGTTGATGAAAAACTGTTTTTT	CAISAKGGVDEKLFF
many	TRBV6-5	TRBJ2-4	NA	TGTGCCAGCAGTTACTCCTCCGGGGCATACATTCAGTACTTC	CASSYSSGAYIQYF
NA	TRBV15	TRBJ1-2	TRBD1	TGTGCCACCAGCTCACGGACAGGGGGCGGGGGCTACACCTTC	CATSSRTGGGGYTF
once	TRBV6-5	TRBJ2-2	TRBD1	TGTGCCAACATGGGACAGGGGTTAACTGGGGGGCTGTTTTTT	CANMGQGLTGGLFF
NA	TRBV6-5	TRBJ2-5	NA	TGTGCCAGCCGGGGAGGGGGCACAGAGGCCCAGTACTTC	CASRGGGTEAQYF
NA	TRBV14	TRBJ2-1	NA	TGTGTCAGCAGCCAGGCAATTAGCGGACTCAATGAGCAGTTCTTT	CVSSQAISGLNEQFF
many	TRBV14	TRBJ2-4	TRBD1	TGTGCCAGCAGCCAAGAGGGACAGGGGCTAGCCAAAAACATTCAGTACTTC	CASSQEGQGLAKNIQYF
few	TRBV10-3	TRBJ2-7	NA	TGTGCCATCAGTGGGGTGGAGGGCCTTTACGAGCAGTACTTC	CAISGVEGLYEQYF
many	TRBV7-8	TRBJ2-7	TRBD2	TGTGCCAGCAGCCAGAGCGGGAGGGCGACCTACGAGCAGTACTTC	CASSQSGRATYEQYF
NA	TRBV6-1	TRBJ2-7	NA	TGTGCCAGCAGTGAAAGAGCTCCTAGCTGGAGGGTTACCGAGCAGTATTTC	CASSERAPSWRVTEQYF
NA	TRBV29-1	TRBJ2-7	NA	TGCATCGTCGGGACCCCCTACGAGCAGTACTTC	CIVGTPYEQYF
NA	TRBV11-2	TRBJ2-4	NA	TGTGCCAGCAGCTTAGATCTAGGGAACTCAGCCAAAAACATTCAATACTTC	CASSLDLGNSAKNIQYF
NA	TRBV11-2	TRBJ1-5	TRBD1	TGTACCAGCAGCTCCCGGATAAACAGGGGGAACACAGATACGCAGCATTTT	CTSSSRINRGNTDTQHF
many	TRBV6-1	TRBJ2-2	TRBD2	TGTGCCAGCAGTGTCGAGGGACTAGCAAGGGGCGGGGAGCTGTTTTTT	CASSVEGLARGGELFF
NA	TRBV28	TRBJ1-2	NA	TGTGCCAGCAGTTTACTCAACAGGAACTATGACTACACCTTC	CASSLLNRNYDYTF
few	TRBV7-9	TRBJ1-5	TRBD1	TGTGCCAGCAGCCAGGACAGGGAAGATCAGCCCCAGCATTTT	CASSQDREDQPQHF
NA	TRBV6-6	TRBJ2-7	NA	TGTGCCATCAGTACCCCGGAGGGGGAGCCCTACGAGCAGTACTTC	CAISTPEGEPYEQYF
NA	TRBV5-1	TRBJ2-1	TRBD2	TGCGCCTGCAGCTGGGGACTAGCGGGAGGTGAGCAGTTCTTC	CACSWGLAGGEQFF
NA	TRBV6-1	TRBJ2-1	TRBD2	TGTGCCAGCAGTGAAACTAGCGGGAGCCGCGATGAGCAGTTCTTC	CASSETSGSRDEQFF
NA	TRBV6-6	TRBJ2-1	TRBD2	TGTGCCAGCACCCTAGCGGGAGCAGTCCACAATGTGCAGTTCTTC	CASTLAGAVHNVQFF
NA	TRBV6-1	TRBJ2-2	NA	TGTGCCAGCAGTGAGTTGACTCATATAACGAACACCCGGGAGCTGTTTTTT	CASSELTHITNTRELFF
NA	TRBV4-2	TRBJ2-7	TRBD2	TGTGCCAGCAGCCAAGGGACCAGCGGGAGCTACGAGCAGTGCTTC	CASSQGTSGSYEQCF
NA	TRBV28	TRBJ2-1	NA	TGTGCCAGCACCGCCACTAACGGGAGATCTCCTAATGAGCGGTTCTTC	CASTATNGRSPNERFF
NA	TRBV30	TRBJ1-1	NA	TGTGCCTGGAGGGCATCAACGGAAATCACTGAAACTTTCTTT	CAWRASTEITETFF
NA	TRBV4-1	TRBJ1-6	NA	TGCGCCAGCAGCCAATTTAGTGGCGGGCTTTCCAATTCATCCCTCCACTTT	CASSQFSGGLSNSSLHF
many	TRBV6-5	TRBJ1-1	NA	TGTGCCAGCACCGGGGTAGGAACTGAAGCTTTCTTT	CASTGVGTEAFF
NA	TRBV28	TRBJ2-6	NA	TGTGCCAGCAATACAGGACGGTTCTCTGAGGCCAACGTCCTGACTTTC	CASNTGRFSEANVLTF
NA	TRBV28	TRBJ2-7	NA	TGTGCCAGCGGCTTTATGGGGACACCCTATTACGAGCAGTACTTC	CASGFMGTPYYEQYF
few	TRBV11-3	TRBJ2-7	NA	TGTGCCAGCAGACAGAGTTATAAGCAGTACTTC	CASRQSYKQYF
NA	TRBV5-4	TRBJ1-1	NA	TGTACCAGCAGCCTAGTGACAGTCACTGAAGCTTTCTTT	CTSSLVTVTEAFF
medium-sized	TRBV11-3	TRBJ1-1	NA	TGTGCCAGCAGCTTAGGTTGGGGGGACACTGAAGCTTTCTTT	CASSLGWGDTEAFF
NA	TRBV12-3/TRBV12-4	TRBJ1-2	NA	TGTGCCAGCAGGGGGGAGGGCAGGCATGGCTATGGCTACACTTTC	CASRGEGRHGYGYTF
NA	TRBV6-5	TRBJ1-5	NA	TGTGCCAGCAGTTACGGGGCAGGAAATCAGCCCCAGGATTTT	CASSYGAGNQPQDF
once	TRBV11-2	TRBJ2-3	TRBD2	TGTGCCAGCAGCTTAGAGGGACTAACGTACGCGTCAGACACGCAGTATTTT	CASSLEGLTYASDTQYF
NA	TRBV11-2	TRBJ2-3	NA	TGTGCCAGCATCGACGGTGGGCGGAGGGATACAGATACGTGGTATTTT	CASIDGGRRDTDTWYF
once	TRBV6-5	TRBJ2-7	NA	TGTGCCAGCAGTTACTTGGTCCAGGATTACCATGAGCAGTACTTT	CASSYLVQDYHEQYF
NA	TRBV11-2	TRBJ2-2	TRBD2	TGTGCCAGCAGCTTCGCGGGAGTGAACACCAGGGAGTTGTTTTTT	CASSFAGVNTRELFF
NA	TRBV4-1	TRBJ2-4	TRBD2	TGCGCCAGCAGCCAAGGTGGGACTAGCGAGAGGGCCGGAGCCAAAAACATTCAGTACTTC	CASSQGGTSERAGAKNIQYF